The 27 T cell receptor beta chains below were found in one sample sequenced in a study of T-cell reconstitution after alpha-beta-depleted transplantation in children. During its preparation, the TCRbeta library received unique molecular identifiers. TCRdb called the PCR reads again in MiXCR, with one record for every CDR3 protein. This table has approximately 170,000 distinct CDR3 sequences, approximately 12% appearing once. The material was PBMCs, obtained before TCRalphabeta/CD19-depleted stem cell transplant. These receptors were collected from a boy between 2 and 10 years old with acute myeloid leukemia, due to receive a stem cell transplant.

Ten or more counts support this clonotype. The J gene is TRBJ2-3, the V gene TRBV20-1; TRBD2 aligns across 7 bases. Germline CDR1 and CDR2: DFQATT and SNEGSKA (reference sequence). This CDR3 is 16 amino acids long. The J segment lost 4 bases and the V segment lost 3 bases, leaving 13 bases of the junction unmatched. The CDR3 reads CSARGGLAVRADTQYF. CDR3 DNA sequence: TGCAGTGCTAGGGGCGGGCTAGCGGTCCGTGCAGATACGCAGTATTTT.

Worth noting for this clonotype: A much larger clone differs by one base, so this may be a read error. This sequence joins TRBV18 and TRBJ1-2; perhaps TRBD1 as D (6 bases). The V gene's germline CDR1 is KGHSH and CDR2 LQKENI. The CDR3 loop spans 13 amino acids. The DNA for the CDR3 is TGTGCCAGCTCAAGGGGGTTTATCGATGGCGACACCTTC. This codes for CASSRGFIDGDTF.

This clonotype was seen repeatedly, ten times or more. The chain employs TRBV29-1 and TRBJ2-5; D is ambiguous. The germline V gene has CDR1 SQVTM and CDR2 ANQGSEA. V lost 3 bases to trimming and J lost 1 base, with 6 bases between them. The CDR3 extends over 12 amino acids. This CDR3 reads CSVEGPQETQYF. As DNA, the CDR3 is TGCAGCGTTGAGGGCCCCCAAGAGACCCAGTACTTC.

At least ten counts were recorded for this clonotype. The chain recombines TRBV19 with TRBJ2-4; 7 nucleotides match TRBD2. V lost 7 bases and J lost 6; bases outside the gene matches: 12. The germline V gene has CDR1 LNHDA and CDR2 SQIVND (reference sequence). The length of the CDR3 is 15 residues. CDR3 in amino acids: CASIGGGGSRNIQYF. The CDR3 DNA reads as TGTGCCAGTATCGGTGGCGGGGGATCGAGAAACATTCAGTACTTC.

This clonotype was observed many times. The gene calls are TRBV5-1 and TRBJ1-4; possible D gene TRBD1, 5 bases. The CDR3 covers 14 residues. Germline values: CDR1 SGHRS, CDR2 YFSETQ. V was cut by 3 bases and J by 5 bases, with 11 bases left in between. The CDR3 coding sequence is TGCGCCAGCAGCTGGGGACGGCAAAATGAAAAACTGTTTTTT. This translates into CASSWGRQNEKLFF.

This clonotype came up many times. The chain links TRBV29-1 to TRBJ2-1; no clear D gene. This CDR3 has 13 residues. V was cut by 3 bases and J by 2 bases, with 8 bases left in between. Germline V gene lookup returns CDR1 SQVTM and CDR2 ANQGSEA. CDR3 nucleotides: TGCAGCGTTGATAACCCGGCCTACAATGAGCAGTTCTTC. Translated: CSVDNPAYNEQFF.

The V call is TRBV5-1, the J call TRBJ1-2, with D perhaps TRBD1 (6 bases). Germline CDR1 reads SGHRS; CDR2 reads YFSETQ. This CDR3 is built from 15 residues. Trimming pared 4 bases from V and 4 bases from J, leaving 17 bases between. CDR3 nucleotide sequence: TGCGCCAGCAGCCCAGGACAGCCCTCGAGCTATGGCTACACCTTC. Amino acids: CASSPGQPSSYGYTF.

This clonotype occurred many times. This chain connects TRBV29-1 to TRBJ2-4, with D unresolved. This CDR3 region has 14 residues. V lost 6 bases and J lost 0, with 12 bases in between. Germline assignment: CDR1 SQVTM and CDR2 ANQGSEA. The CDR3 here is CSVIPSLAKNIQYF. The CDR3, as DNA: TGCAGCGTGATACCATCGTTAGCCAAAAACATTCAGTACTTC.

This clonotype was observed at least ten times. This chain uses TRBV29-1 with TRBJ1-2; D call uncertain. V lost 7 bases, J lost 6 bases, and 9 bases lay in between. The germline V gene encodes CDR1 SQVTM and CDR2 ANQGSEA. The CDR3 covers 10 residues. The CDR3 nucleotides are TGCAGCGCAGCGGGGAATGGCTACACCTTC. This sequence encodes CSAAGNGYTF.

This clonotype was seen many times. The chain employs TRBV12-3 or TRBV12-4 and TRBJ2-7, with D unresolved. V gave up 6 bases and J gave up 4 bases, with 10 bases separating them. The length of the CDR3 is 12 residues. CDR3 nucleotide sequence: TGTGCCAGCAGAACTGGTGGGTACGAGCAGTACTTC. It specifies CASRTGGYEQYF.

This clonotype was observed many times. The V call is TRBV12-3 or TRBV12-4, the J call TRBJ1-4, with D perhaps TRBD1 (5 bases). Trimming cost V 5 bases and J 7 bases, with 14 bases left between them. The CDR3 runs 14 residues. DNA of the CDR3: TGTGCCAGCAGTACCCAGAGGGGAGTTGAAAAACTGTTTTTT. It encodes CASSTQRGVEKLFF.

In this sample, this clonotype turned up many times. The chain combines TRBV19 with TRBJ1-2; D is uncertain. Per the germline V gene, CDR1 is LNHDA and CDR2 is SQIVND (reference sequence). The germline V and J ends were trimmed by 3 bases and 0 bases, with 11 bases remaining between them. The CDR3 runs 15 residues. The chain's CDR3 is CASSIRREANYGYTF. Written as DNA, the CDR3 is TGTGCCAGTAGTATTAGACGGGAAGCTAACTATGGCTACACCTTC.

The table lists this clonotype with many counts. The chain carries TRBV28 and TRBJ2-6; the D is unclear. V shed 1 base and J shed 0 bases, with 7 bases lying between them. The CDR3 totals 16 residues. Looked up from germline, CDR1 is MDHEN and CDR2 is SYDVKM. The CDR3 loop is CASSLSRSSGANVLTF. The DNA for the CDR3 is TGTGCCAGCAGTTTATCTCGATCCTCTGGGGCCAACGTCCTGACTTTC.

This clonotype was observed at least ten times. The chain recombines TRBV5-1 with TRBJ2-3; D tentatively reads TRBD1 or TRBD2 (6 bases each). The ends were cut back, 2 bases at V and 7 bases at J, with 11 bases in the middle. CDR3 size: 13 residues. Germline V gene data show CDR1 as SGHRS and CDR2 as YFSETQ. CDR3 region: CASSFGGANTQYF. In nucleotides, the CDR3 is TGCGCCAGCAGCTTCGGGGGCGCGAATACGCAGTATTTT. The variable domain in full, completed from reference TRBV5-1 and TRBJ2-3, reads KAGVTQTPRYLIKTRGQQVTLSCSPISGHRSVSWYQQTPGQGLQFLFEYFSETQRNKGNFPGRFSGRQFSNSRSEMNVSTLELGDSALYLCASSFGGANTQYFGPGTRLTVL.

This clonotype was found many times. The chain carries TRBV6-4 and TRBJ2-1; the match to TRBD2 covers 10 bases. Trimming at V came to 6 bases and at J to 7 bases, leaving 15 bases not matched to a gene. The CDR3 is made up of 17 amino acids. Per germline, CDR1 MRHNA and CDR2 SNTAGT. CDR3 nucleotides: TGTGCCAGCAGACGGACTAGCGGAGACCGCTTTTTGAATGAGCAGTTCTTC. Encoded protein: CASRRTSGDRFLNEQFF.

This chain connects TRBV7-9 to TRBJ2-1; the D is unclear. Trimming removed 3 bases from V and 5 bases from J, with 14 bases in between. Germline V gives CDR1 SEHNR, CDR2 FQNEAQ (reference sequence). This CDR3 is 15 amino acids long. The CDR3 spells CASSFGLLYNNEQFF. DNA for the CDR3: TGTGCCAGCAGCTTTGGGCTCCTTTACAACAATGAGCAGTTCTTC.

This clonotype was seen repeatedly, ten times or more. The chain links TRBV27 to TRBJ2-7; TRBD2 agrees at 12 bases. With V trimmed by 3 bases and J by 4 bases, 1 base remained unmatched. The CDR3 loop spans 14 amino acids. The germline gives CDR1 MNHEY, CDR2 SMNVEV (reference sequence). CDR3 in amino acids: CASSFGLAGYEQYF. CDR3 nucleotide sequence: TGTGCCAGCAGTTTTGGACTAGCGGGGTACGAGCAGTACTTC.

V and J are TRBV19 and TRBJ1-5; D ambiguous. Germline-derived CDR1 and CDR2 are LNHDA and SQIVND (reference sequence). Trimming pared 5 bases from V and 3 bases from J, leaving 14 bases between. This CDR3 has 15 amino acids. The CDR3 DNA sequence: TGTGCCAGTAGTGCGGGAGGCCTCCCCAATCAGCCCCAGCATTTT. It yields the protein CASSAGGLPNQPQHF.

This clonotype was observed at least ten times. The chain carries TRBV7-9 and TRBJ2-2; 8 nucleotides line up with TRBD1. Trimming cost V 4 bases and J 7 bases; bases outside gene matches: 14. The CDR3 sequence is 17 residues long. Looked up from germline, CDR1 is SEHNR and CDR2 is FQNEAQ (reference sequence). The CDR3 DNA reads TGTGCCAGCAGCTACCCCGGCACAGGGGGTCCCCACGGGGAGCTGTTTTTT. Its translation is CASSYPGTGGPHGELFF.

This clonotype was detected many times. This chain links TRBV9 with TRBJ1-2, with D possibly TRBD1 on 6 matching bases. There are 15 residues in the CDR3. Per the germline V gene, CDR1 is SGDLS and CDR2 is YYNGEE. The V end was cut by 0 bases, the J end by 2 bases, with 11 bases between. CDR3 sequence: CASSVEGGWNYGYTF. The CDR3 bases are TGTGCCAGCAGCGTAGAGGGGGGGTGGAACTATGGCTACACCTTC.

This clonotype was seen repeatedly, ten times or more. The chain joins TRBV7-8 to TRBJ2-7; no definite D call. The CDR3 covers 16 residues. The germline V and J ends were trimmed by 1 base and 0 bases, with 13 bases remaining between them. Germline values: CDR1 SGHVS, CDR2 FQNEAQ. The CDR3 spells CASSLVFLALSYEQYF. CDR3 coding DNA: TGTGCCAGCAGCTTAGTCTTTCTCGCACTCTCCTACGAGCAGTACTTC.

This clonotype came up many times. CDR3 nucleotide sequence: TGCAGTGCTAGAATGACAGGCTCCTACGAGCAGTACTTC. Translating gives CSARMTGSYEQYF. J is TRBJ2-7 and V is TRBV20-1; D is perhaps TRBD1 (6 bases). Trimming removed 2 bases at V and 0 bases at J, with 8 bases between. Germline assignment: CDR1 DFQATT and CDR2 SNEGSKA (reference sequence). The CDR3 length is 13 residues.

This clonotype was picked up many times. The chain combines TRBV12-3 or TRBV12-4 with TRBJ2-5; D is unresolved. The CDR3 covers 15 residues. V was cut by 7 bases and J by 2 bases, with 17 bases left in between. CDR3 coding DNA: TGTGCCAGCACTTCCCTTACCAGAGGTCAAGAGACCCAGTACTTC. Its translation is CASTSLTRGQETQYF.

The sample holds many counts of this clonotype. The rearrangement joins TRBV4-2 to TRBJ1-1; maybe TRBD1 (6 bases). The CDR3 is 14 amino acids. Germline V CDR1 and CDR2: LGHNA, YNFKEQ. With 4 bases removed from V and 1 base from J, the gap between germline ends came to 10 bases. This CDR3 is CASSPTGRNTEAFF. The CDR3 DNA reads as TGTGCCAGCAGCCCTACAGGGAGGAACACTGAAGCTTTCTTT.

This clonotype was recorded many times. The chain uses TRBV27 and TRBJ1-1; 10 bases match TRBD1. CDR1 and CDR2 (germline): MNHEY, SMNVEV (reference sequence). With V trimmed by 4 bases and J by 4 bases, 9 bases remained unmatched. The CDR3 runs to 16 residues. CDR3 coding DNA: TGTGCCAGCAGTTCGGGACAGGGGATGTGGGGCACTGAAGCTTTCTTT. It encodes CASSSGQGMWGTEAFF.

Many counts were recorded for this clonotype. CDR3 in amino acids: CASRERSYEQYF. The CDR3 DNA follows: TGTGCCAGCAGAGAGCGGAGCTACGAGCAGTACTTC. The rearrangement links TRBV28 to TRBJ2-7; D perhaps matches TRBD2 (5 bases). The CDR3 extends over 12 amino acids. The germline V and J ends were trimmed by 6 bases and 3 bases, with 9 bases remaining between them. CDR1 and CDR2 (germline): MDHEN, SYDVKM.

This clonotype has ten or more counts. This sequence joins TRBV12-3 or TRBV12-4 and TRBJ1-5; 8 bases are a match to TRBD1. Trimming removed 6 bases from V and 7 bases from J; junction bases left unmatched: 2. The CDR3 runs to 12 residues. This chain's CDR3 is CASRDRDQPQHF. Written as DNA, the CDR3 is TGTGCCAGCAGGGACAGGGACCAGCCCCAGCATTTT.